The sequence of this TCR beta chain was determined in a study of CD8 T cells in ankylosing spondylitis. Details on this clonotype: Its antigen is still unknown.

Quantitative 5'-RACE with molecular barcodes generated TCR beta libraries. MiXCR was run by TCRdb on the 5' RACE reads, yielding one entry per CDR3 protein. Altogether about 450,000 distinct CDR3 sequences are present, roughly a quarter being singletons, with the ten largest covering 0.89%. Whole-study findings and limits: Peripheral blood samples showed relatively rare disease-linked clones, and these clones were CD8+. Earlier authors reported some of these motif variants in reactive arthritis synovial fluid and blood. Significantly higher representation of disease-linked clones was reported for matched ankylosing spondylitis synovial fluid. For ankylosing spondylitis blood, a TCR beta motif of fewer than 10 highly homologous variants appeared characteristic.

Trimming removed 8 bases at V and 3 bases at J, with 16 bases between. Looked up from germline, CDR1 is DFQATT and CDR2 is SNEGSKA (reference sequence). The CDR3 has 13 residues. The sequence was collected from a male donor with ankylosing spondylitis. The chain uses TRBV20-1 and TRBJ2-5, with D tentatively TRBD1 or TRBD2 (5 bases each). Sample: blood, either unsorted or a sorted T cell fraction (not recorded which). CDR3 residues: CSWYKTAEETQYF. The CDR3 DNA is TGCAGTTGGTACAAGACAGCGGAAGAGACCCAGTACTTC.